This T cell receptor (beta chain) comes out of a study of cytomegalovirus exposure and HLA in healthy donors. Although they were nominally healthy when sampled, donors likely had unrecorded immune exposures. Both 60 Vbeta primers and 13 Jbeta primers went into the PCR. The assay was immunoSEQ multiplex PCR, and TCRdb's table has in-frame clones only and misses some. The sample gives more than 60,000 clones, 70% to 85% of which show up once; over 7.5% is in the top ten. In germline, CDR1 is LGHNA, CDR2 YNFKEQ. The trim removed 0 bases at V and 4 bases at J, leaving 2 bases unmatched. The CDR3 is 16 residues long.

The chain carries TRBV4-2 and TRBJ2-2; 10 nucleotides agree with TRBD2. The TCR was taken from a man in his forties in good health and CMV-seropositive. The sample comprised PBMCs. CDR3 sequence: CASSQEAGGITGELFF. As DNA, the CDR3 is TGTGCCAGCAGCCAAGAAGCGGGGGGGATCACCGGGGAGCTGTTTTTT.